This T cell receptor (beta chain) was found in a study of identical twins. Template switching, a step in the protocol, added a universal primer site, and cDNA carried unique molecular identifiers. TCRdb reprocessed the 5' RACE reads with MiXCR, giving one entry per CDR3 protein. The sample lists roughly 260,000 distinct CDR3 sequences, roughly 13% seen once, with approximately 8.2% in the top ten. The study, taken as a whole, reports: Beta out-of-frame twin sharing showed a weaker excess. Fewer insertions marked abundant cord blood beta clonotypes; young adult naive trended weakly, memory not at all.

The table lists this clonotype with a few counts. Its antigen is undetermined. Looked up from germline, CDR1 is LGHNA and CDR2 is YNFKEQ. CDR3 length: 14 residues. The V end lost 4 bases, the J end lost 3 bases, and 12 bases lay between the germline ends. The material sequenced was memory (CD45RO+) T cells sorted from blood. The receptor was isolated from a woman between 18 and 29 years old in good health. V usage is TRBV4-2 and J usage is TRBJ1-2, with D perhaps TRBD1 (6 bases). The CDR3 loop is CASSLTGSDYGYTF. In nucleotides, the CDR3 is TGTGCCAGCAGCCTTACAGGGTCGGACTATGGCTACACCTTC.